Below, 5 T cell receptor beta chains from the same sample are listed, as sequenced in a study of beta chain features in type 1 diabetes. Of the isolated RNA, all was reverse transcribed, and so the sequenced material was expressed TCRB transcripts. Libraries were prepared by immunoSEQ multiplex PCR; TCRdb keeps only in-frame clonotypes and omits some of them. The sample lists about 930,000 clones, around a sixth occurring once. The sequenced material came from naive CD4+ T cells from blood. These receptors all come from a woman younger than 35 in good health.

The V gene is TRBV9, the J gene TRBJ2-5; D is undetermined. Looked up from germline, CDR1 is SGDLS and CDR2 is YYNGEE. The CDR3 covers 14 residues. Trimming stripped 0 bases from V and 7 bases from J, with 13 bases between. In DNA form, the CDR3 reads TGTGCCAGCAGCGTAGCAACAGCCTCAACGACCCAGTACTTC. Amino acids: CASSVATASTTQYF.

This chain uses TRBV4-3 with TRBJ2-1; TRBD2 aligns across 11 bases. Germline V gene sequence: CDR1 LGHNA, CDR2 YSLEER. The CDR3 loop spans 17 amino acids. The J segment lost 4 bases and the V segment lost 4 bases, leaving 9 bases of the junction unmatched. The DNA for the CDR3 is TGCGCCAGCAGCCGCGCTTCCGGGACTAGCGGTTACAATGAGCAGTTCTTC. Encoded protein: CASSRASGTSGYNEQFF.

This chain links TRBV28 with TRBJ2-1; weak D call: TRBD2 (5 bases). CDR1 and CDR2 from the germline V gene are MDHEN and SYDVKM. Trimming removed 6 bases at V and 7 bases at J, with 10 bases between. This CDR3 region has 12 residues. In nucleotides, the CDR3 is TGTGCCAGCAGAACCCGGGGAAATGAGCAGTTCTTC. Encoded protein: CASRTRGNEQFF. Full variable domain (missing parts from reference TRBV28 and TRBJ2-1): DVKVTQSSRYLVKRTGEKVFLECVQDMDHENMFWYRQDPGLGLRLIYFSYDVKMKEKGDIPEGYSVSREKKERFSLILESASTNQTSMYLCASRTRGNEQFFGPGTRLTVL.

The CDR3 loop reads CASRPFRDANQPQHF. The CDR3 nucleotides read TGTGCCAGCAGACCTTTCCGGGACGCCAATCAGCCCCAGCATTTT. The chain employs TRBV27 and TRBJ1-5; maybe TRBD1 (5 bases). CDR3 length: 15 amino acids. V was shortened by 6 bases and J by 3 bases, with 15 bases between the two germline ends. The germline gives CDR1 MNHEY, CDR2 SMNVEV (reference sequence).

The chain uses TRBV6-1 and TRBJ1-2, with a tentative D call TRBD1 (5 bases). Germline V lookup: CDR1 MNHNS, CDR2 SASEGT. The CDR3 covers 14 residues. The V gene lost 5 bases and the J gene lost 4 bases, with 14 bases spanning the gap. The CDR3 DNA reads as TGTGCCAGCAGTCGGCGTACAGGTCCCTATGGCTACACCTTC. Translation: CASSRRTGPYGYTF.